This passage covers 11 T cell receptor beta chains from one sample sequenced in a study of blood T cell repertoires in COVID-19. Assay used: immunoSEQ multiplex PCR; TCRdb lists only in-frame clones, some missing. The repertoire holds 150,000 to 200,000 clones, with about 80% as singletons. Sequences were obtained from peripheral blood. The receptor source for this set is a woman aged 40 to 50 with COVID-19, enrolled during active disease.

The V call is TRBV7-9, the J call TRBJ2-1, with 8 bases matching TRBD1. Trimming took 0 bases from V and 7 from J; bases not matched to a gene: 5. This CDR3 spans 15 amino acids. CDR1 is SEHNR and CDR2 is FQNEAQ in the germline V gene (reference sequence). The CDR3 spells CASSLAQGERNEQFF. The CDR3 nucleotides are TGTGCCAGCAGCTTAGCACAGGGGGAAAGGAATGAGCAGTTCTTC.

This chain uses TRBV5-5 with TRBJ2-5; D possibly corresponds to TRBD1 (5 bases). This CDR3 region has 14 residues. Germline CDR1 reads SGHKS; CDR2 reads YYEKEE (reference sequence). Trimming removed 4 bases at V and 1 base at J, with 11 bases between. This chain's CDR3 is CASSTRVLQETQYF. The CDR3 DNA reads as TGTGCCAGCAGCACCAGGGTTCTCCAAGAGACCCAGTACTTC.

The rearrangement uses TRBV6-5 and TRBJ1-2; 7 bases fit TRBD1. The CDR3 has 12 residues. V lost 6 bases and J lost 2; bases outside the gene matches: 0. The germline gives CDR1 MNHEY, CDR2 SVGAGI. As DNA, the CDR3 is TGTGCCAGCAGGGGACAGAACTATGGCTACACCTTC. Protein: CASRGQNYGYTF.

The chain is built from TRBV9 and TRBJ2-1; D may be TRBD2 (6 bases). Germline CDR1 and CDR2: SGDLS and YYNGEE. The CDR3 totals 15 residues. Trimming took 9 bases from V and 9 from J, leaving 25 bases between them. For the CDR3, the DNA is TGTGCCACGACGACGGGAGCAGCCAGTTCGACTGAGCAGTTCTTC. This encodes CATTTGAASSTEQFF.

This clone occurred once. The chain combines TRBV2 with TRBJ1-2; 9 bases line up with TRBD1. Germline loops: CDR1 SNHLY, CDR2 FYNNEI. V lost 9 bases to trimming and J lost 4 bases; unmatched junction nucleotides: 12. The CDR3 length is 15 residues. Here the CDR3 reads CASSQYRGLGYGYTF. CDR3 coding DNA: TGTGCCAGTTCCCAATACAGGGGGCTGGGCTATGGCTACACCTTC.

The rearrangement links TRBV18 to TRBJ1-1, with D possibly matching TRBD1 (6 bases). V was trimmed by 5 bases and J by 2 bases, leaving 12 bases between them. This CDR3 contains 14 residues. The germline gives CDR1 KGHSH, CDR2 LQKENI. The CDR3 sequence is CASSRDKGNTEAFF. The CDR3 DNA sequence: TGTGCCAGCTCAAGGGACAAAGGAAACACTGAAGCTTTCTTT.

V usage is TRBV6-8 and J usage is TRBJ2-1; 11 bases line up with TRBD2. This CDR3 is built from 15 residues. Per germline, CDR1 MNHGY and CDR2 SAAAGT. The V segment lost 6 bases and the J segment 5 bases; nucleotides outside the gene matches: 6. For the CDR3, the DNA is TGTGCCAGCAGGACTAGCGGGGCGTCGCACAATGAGCAGTTCTTC. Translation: CASRTSGASHNEQFF.

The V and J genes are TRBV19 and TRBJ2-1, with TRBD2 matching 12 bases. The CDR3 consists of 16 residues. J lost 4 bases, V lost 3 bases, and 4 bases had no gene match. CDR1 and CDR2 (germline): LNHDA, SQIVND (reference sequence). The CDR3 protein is CASSMGGTSGYNEQFF. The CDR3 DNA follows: TGTGCCAGTAGTATGGGTGGGACTAGCGGGTACAATGAGCAGTTCTTC. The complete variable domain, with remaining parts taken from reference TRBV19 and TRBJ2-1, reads DGGITQSPKYLFRKEGQNVTLSCEQNLNHDAMYWYRQDPGQGLRLIYYSQIVNDFQKGDIAEGYSVSREKKESFPLTVTSAQKNPTAFYLCASSMGGTSGYNEQFFGPGTRLTVL.

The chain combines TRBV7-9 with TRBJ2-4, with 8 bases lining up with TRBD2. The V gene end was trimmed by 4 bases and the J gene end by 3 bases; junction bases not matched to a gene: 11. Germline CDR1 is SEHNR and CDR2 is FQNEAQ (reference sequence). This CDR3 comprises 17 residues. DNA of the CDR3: TGTGCCAGCAGCTCAGCCGGGGGGGCTGACAGCAAAAACATTCAGTACTTC. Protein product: CASSSAGGADSKNIQYF. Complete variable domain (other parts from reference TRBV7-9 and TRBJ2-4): DTGVSQNPRHKITKRGQNVTFRCDPISEHNRLYWYRQTLGQGPEFLTYFQNEAQLEKSRLLSDRFSAERPKGSFSTLEIQRTEQGDSAMYLCASSSAGGADSKNIQYFGAGTRLSVL.

CDR3 coding DNA: TGTGCCAGCAGTTATGGCGGGAGAGCGGGAGAGACCCAGTACTTC. Its protein product is CASSYGGRAGETQYF. The chain recombines TRBV6-5 with TRBJ2-5, with 7 bases aligning to TRBD2. V was pared by 3 bases and J by 4 bases, with 8 bases of the junction left unmatched. This CDR3 is built from 15 residues. Germline V gene sequence: CDR1 MNHEY, CDR2 SVGAGI.

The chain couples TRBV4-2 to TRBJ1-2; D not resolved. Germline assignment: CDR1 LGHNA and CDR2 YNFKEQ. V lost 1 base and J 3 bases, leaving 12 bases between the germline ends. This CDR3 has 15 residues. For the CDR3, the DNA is TGTGCCAGCAGCCAAGGAGTGGCAGCGGACTATGGCTACACCTTC. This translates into CASSQGVAADYGYTF.